The TCR beta chain described here comes from a study of cytomegalovirus exposure and HLA in healthy donors. CDR1 and CDR2 (germline): SQVTM, ANQGSEA. The CDR3 consists of 13 residues. V gave up 6 bases and J gave up 2 bases; unmatched junction bases: 5. Findings and limits, study-wide: In a later analysis, an Asian-associated ancestry cluster reportedly showed fewer N-insertions than the approximately 700-donor mean. The sole available immune exposure information was CMV serostatus. The study labeled 180 or so TCR beta chains cytomegalovirus-associated.

In regard to this clone: What it binds is unknown.

PCR primers comprised 60 Vbeta and 13 Jbeta primers. Sequencing was performed with immunoSEQ multiplex PCR; in TCRdb, only in-frame clones are kept and a portion is missing. The repertoire holds approximately 300,000 clones, with about four fifths as singletons. The sequence was collected from a girl aged 2-10 years in good health and CMV-seronegative. The gene calls are TRBV29-1 and TRBJ1-2, with 8 nucleotides matching TRBD1. Sequenced sample: PBMCs. The CDR3 bases are TGCAGCGTAGACCGACAGGGGAACTATGGCTACACCTTC. It encodes CSVDRQGNYGYTF. The complete variable domain, with remaining parts taken from reference TRBV29-1 and TRBJ1-2, reads SAVISQKPSRDICQRGTSLTIQCQVDSQVTMMFWYRQQPGQSLTLIATANQGSEATYESGFVIDKFPISRPNLTFSTLTVSNMSPEDSSIYLCSVDRQGNYGYTFGSGTRLTVV.